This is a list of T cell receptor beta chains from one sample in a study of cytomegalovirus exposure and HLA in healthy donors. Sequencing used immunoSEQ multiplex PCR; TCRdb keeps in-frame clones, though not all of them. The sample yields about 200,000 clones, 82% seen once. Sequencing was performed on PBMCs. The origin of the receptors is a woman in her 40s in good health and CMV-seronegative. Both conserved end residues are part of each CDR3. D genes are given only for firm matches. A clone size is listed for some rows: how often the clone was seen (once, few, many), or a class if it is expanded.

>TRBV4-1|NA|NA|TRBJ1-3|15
CASSQAYSQGNTIYF
TGCGCCAGCAGCCAAGCTTATTCACAGGGAAACACCATATATTTT
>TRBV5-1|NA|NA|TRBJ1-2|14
CASSSGHLNYGYTF
TGCGCCAGCAGCTCGGGACATCTTAACTATGGCTACACCTTC
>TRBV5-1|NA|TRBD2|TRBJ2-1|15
CASSPGTSGYNEQFF
TGCGCCAGCAGTCCCGGGACTAGCGGCTACAATGAGCAGTTCTTC
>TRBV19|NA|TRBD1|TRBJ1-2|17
CASSRGQEIDLNYGYTF
TGTGCCAGTAGTAGGGGACAGGAGATCGATCTAAACTATGGCTACACCTTC
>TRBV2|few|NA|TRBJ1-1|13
CASTPHADTEAFF
TGTGCCAGCACCCCTCATGCGGACACTGAAGCTTTCTTT
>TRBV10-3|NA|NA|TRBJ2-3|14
CAISEDTGTDTQYF
TGTGCCATCAGTGAGGACACCGGCACAGATACGCAGTATTTT
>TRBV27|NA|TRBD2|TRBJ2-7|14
CASSWASGWVEQYF
TGTGCCAGCAGTTGGGCTAGCGGGTGGGTCGAGCAGTACTTC
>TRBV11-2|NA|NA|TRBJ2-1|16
CASSLDVRWAYNEQFF
TGTGCCAGCAGCTTAGATGTCCGGTGGGCTTACAATGAGCAGTTCTTC
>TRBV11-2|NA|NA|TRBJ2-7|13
CASGEVAGNEQYF
TGTGCCAGCGGAGAAGTGGCAGGGAACGAGCAGTACTTC
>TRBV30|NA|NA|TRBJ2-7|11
CAWSAHYEQYF
TGTGCCTGGAGTGCCCACTACGAGCAGTACTTC
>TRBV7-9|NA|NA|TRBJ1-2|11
CASSLGPGYTF
TGTGCCAGCAGCTTAGGGCCAGGCTACACCTTC
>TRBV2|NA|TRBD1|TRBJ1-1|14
CASKLGGSNTEAFF
TGTGCCAGTAAACTAGGGGGCTCGAACACTGAAGCTTTCTTT
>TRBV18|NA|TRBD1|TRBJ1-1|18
CASSPPRQGRWMNTEAFF
TGTGCCAGCTCACCACCTCGACAGGGACGGTGGATGAACACTGAAGCTTTCTTT
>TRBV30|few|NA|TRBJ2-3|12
CAWSRSTDTQYF
TGTGCCTGGAGTCGTAGCACAGATACGCAGTATTTT
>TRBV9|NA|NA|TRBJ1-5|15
CASSGGWQGNQPQHF
TGTGCCAGCAGCGGGGGGTGGCAGGGGAATCAGCCCCAGCATTTT
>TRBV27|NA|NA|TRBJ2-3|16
CASSLIVPRSTDTQYF
TGTGCCAGCAGTTTAATCGTTCCCCGTAGCACAGATACGCAGTATTTT
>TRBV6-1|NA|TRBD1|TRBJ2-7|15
CASSEWGQGLYEQYF
TGTGCCAGCAGTGAATGGGGACAGGGGTTGTACGAGCAGTACTTC
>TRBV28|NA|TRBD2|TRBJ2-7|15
CASSVRLAGTYEQYF
TGTGCCAGCAGTGTTCGACTAGCGGGGACCTACGAGCAGTACTTC
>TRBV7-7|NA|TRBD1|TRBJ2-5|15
CASSRGQGRRETQYF
TGTGCCAGCAGCCGTGGACAGGGGAGGAGAGAGACCCAGTACTTC
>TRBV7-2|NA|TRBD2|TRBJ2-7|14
CASSSGLAGAEQYF
TGTGCCAGCAGCTCCGGACTAGCGGGAGCCGAGCAGTACTTC
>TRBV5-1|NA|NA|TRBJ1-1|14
CASSLLGENTEAFF
TGCGCCAGCAGCTTGTTAGGAGAGAACACTGAAGCTTTCTTT
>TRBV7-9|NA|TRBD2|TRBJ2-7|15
CASSLGGTSGYEQYF
TGTGCCAGCAGCTTAGGTGGGACTAGCGGCTACGAGCAGTACTTC
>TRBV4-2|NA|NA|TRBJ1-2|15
CASSQDGIRGDGYTF
TGTGCCAGCAGCCAAGACGGGATCAGGGGCGATGGCTACACCTTC
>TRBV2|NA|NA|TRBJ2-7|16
CASSARTVVGYYEQYF
TGTGCCAGCAGTGCCAGGACAGTCGTTGGGTACTACGAGCAGTACTTC
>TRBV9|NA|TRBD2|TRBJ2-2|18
CASSAQSQTSGSSGELFF
TGTGCCAGCAGCGCCCAGTCCCAAACTAGCGGGAGTTCCGGGGAGCTGTTTTTT
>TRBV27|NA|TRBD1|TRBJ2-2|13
CASSYQGAGELFF
TGTGCCAGCAGTTACCAGGGGGCCGGGGAGCTGTTTTTT
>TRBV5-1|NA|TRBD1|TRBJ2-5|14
CASSLGQGEETQYF
TGCGCCAGCAGCTTGGGACAGGGCGAGGAGACCCAGTACTTC
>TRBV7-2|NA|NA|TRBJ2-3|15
CASRRDSFLVDTQYF
TGTGCCAGCAGGAGGGACTCTTTTCTTGTGGATACGCAGTATTTT
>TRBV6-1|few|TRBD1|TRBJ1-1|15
CASSGRTGWDTEAFF
TGTGCCAGCAGTGGACGGACAGGGTGGGACACTGAAGCTTTCTTT
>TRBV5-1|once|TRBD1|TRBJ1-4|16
CASSLGGQATNEKLFF
TGCGCCAGCAGCTTGGGGGGACAGGCAACTAATGAAAAACTGTTTTTT
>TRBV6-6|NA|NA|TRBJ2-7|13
CASSSLAGYEQYF
TGTGCCAGCAGTTCCCTGGCTGGCTACGAGCAGTACTTC
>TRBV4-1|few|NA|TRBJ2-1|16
CASSQGFGRQQGEQFF
TGCGCCAGCAGCCAAGGTTTTGGGCGGCAACAGGGTGAGCAGTTCTTC
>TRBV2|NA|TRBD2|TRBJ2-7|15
CASSESRTSSLEQYF
TGTGCCAGCAGTGAATCAAGGACTAGTTCTCTCGAGCAGTACTTC
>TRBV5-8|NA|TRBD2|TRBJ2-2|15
CASSRGLAPTGELFF
TGTGCCAGCAGCAGGGGACTAGCGCCGACCGGGGAGCTGTTTTTT
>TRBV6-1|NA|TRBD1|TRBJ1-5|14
CASSVTGRNQPQHF
TGTGCCAGCAGTGTGACAGGGAGGAATCAGCCCCAGCATTTT
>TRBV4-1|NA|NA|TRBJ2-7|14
CASSHNPTAYEQYF
TGCGCCAGCAGCCACAATCCCACGGCCTACGAGCAGTACTTC
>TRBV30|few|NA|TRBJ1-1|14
CAWTLGIGDTEAFF
TGTGCCTGGACCCTAGGAATAGGGGACACTGAAGCTTTCTTT
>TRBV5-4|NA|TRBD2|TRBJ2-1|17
CASSLTSALADYNEQFF
TGTGCTAGCAGCTTGACTTCTGCGCTAGCGGATTACAATGAGCAGTTCTTC
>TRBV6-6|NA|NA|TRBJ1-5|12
CASSEGYQPQHF
TGTGCCAGCAGTGAGGGATACCAGCCCCAGCATTTT
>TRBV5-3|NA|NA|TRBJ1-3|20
CARSLGIQGCKRIIGNTIYF
TGTGCCAGAAGCTTGGGGATACAGGGTTGTAAGAGAATTATTGGAAACACCATATATTTT
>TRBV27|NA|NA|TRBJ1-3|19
CASSLPRGTDECRRNTIYF
TGTGCCAGCAGTTTACCTCGGGGGACCGATGAGTGTAGGAGAAACACCATATATTTT
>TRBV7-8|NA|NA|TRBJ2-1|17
CASSLARLAPSYNEQFF
TGTGCCAGCAGCTTAGCGAGGTTGGCCCCTTCCTACAATGAGCAGTTCTTC
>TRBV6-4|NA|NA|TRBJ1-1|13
CASSTRPPRRAFF
TGTGCCAGCAGTACCCGACCCCCGCGGCGAGCTTTCTTT
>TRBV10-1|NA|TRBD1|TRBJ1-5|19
CASTDNGGETGLVNQPQHF
TGCGCCAGCACTGACAACGGTGGGGAGACAGGGCTGGTAAATCAGCCCCAGCATTTT
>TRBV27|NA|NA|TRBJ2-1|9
CATLAEQFF
TGTGCCACCCTAGCGGAGCAGTTCTTC
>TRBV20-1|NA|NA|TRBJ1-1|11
CSAVPFLEAFF
TGCAGTGCTGTCCCTTTTTTGGAAGCTTTCTTT